This T cell receptor (beta chain) was observed in a study of CD8 T cells in Susac syndrome. Study summary: There were Susac syndrome patients who were therapy-naive at blood draw, others on corticosteroids, and others on intravenous immunoglobulin alone. Notes on the study in general: As the study acknowledged, the number of individuals who were part of its TCR sequencing and HLA analysis was relatively small.

cDNA came from approximately 0.5 to 1 ug RNA primed by random hexamers. Amplification of TCR beta CDR3 across 54 Vbeta and 13 Jbeta was performed with immunoSEQ multiplex PCR. TCRdb fed the immunoSEQ multiplex PCR reads into MiXCR, producing one record per CDR3 protein. In the table there are around 150,000 distinct CDR3 sequences, around 95% of which are singletons. The germline gives CDR1 SGDLS, CDR2 YYNGEE. This CDR3 spans 14 amino acids. The ends were cut back, 7 bases at V and 8 bases at J, with 21 bases in the middle. Points on this clonotype: Its target is not known.

High-throughput TCR beta sequencing covered peripheral CD8+ and CD4+ T cells. The receptor comes from a human donor with Susac syndrome. The sequencing input was CD4+ T cells from PBMCs. This chain links TRBV9 with TRBJ2-5, with D possibly TRBD2 on 5 matching bases. This chain's CDR3 is CASGRSGVDDTQYF. CDR3 nucleotides: TGTGCCAGCGGCCGGAGCGGAGTGGATGATACCCAGTACTTC. The full variable domain, its missing parts supplied by reference TRBV9 and TRBJ2-5, is DSGVTQTPKHLITATGQRVTLRCSPRSGDLSVYWYQQSLDQGLQFLIQYYNGEERAKGNILERFSAQQFPDLHSELNLSSLELGDSALYFCASGRSGVDDTQYFGPGTRLLVL.